Below, 25 T cell receptor beta chains from the same sample are listed, as sequenced in a study of breast tumors, draining lymph nodes, adjacent tissues (dated by TCRdb to about 2016). Lymph node samples were obtained from the axillary draining lymph nodes of breast cancer patients. The library was made by multiplex PCR. Sequenced on an Illumina HiSeq 2000. Clones were called with MiXCR by TCRdb after fastp trimmed the public reads at Q25, and only in-frame beta chains were retained. One record per CDR3 amino acid sequence lists the most common genes and DNA. The sample yields about 180,000 distinct CDR3 sequences; 30% to 35% were counted once. The ten largest clones add up to approximately 4.2% of the sample. The source material was axillary lymph node tissue. The receptors here all came from a female donor with breast cancer. Some clones in this sample may be carry-over from other donors' samples.

Regarding this clonotype: At one end, the junction sequence differs from germline, possibly due to a read error. The chain carries TRBV5-1 and TRBJ1-2; 8 nucleotides agree with TRBD1. The germline V gene encodes CDR1 SGHRS and CDR2 YFSETQ. CDR3 length: 13 residues. The CDR3: CASSAGRTGGYTF. The CDR3 DNA reads TGTGCCAGCAGCGCAGGTCGGACAGGGGGCTACACCTTC.

This clonotype was observed many times. The chain is built from TRBV5-6 and TRBJ2-3; D is undetermined. The ends were cut back, 2 bases at V and 7 bases at J, with 11 bases in the middle. The CDR3 is 13 amino acids. CDR1 and CDR2 (germline): SGHDT, YYEEEE. The CDR3 here is CASSFTRSNTQYF. The CDR3 region has the DNA TGTGCCAGCAGCTTCACCCGGAGCAATACGCAGTATTTT.

This clonotype was detected a few times. A single base separates this from a much larger clone, so it may be a read error. The rearrangement uses TRBV11-2 and TRBJ2-2; no clear D. V was shortened by 2 bases and J by 4 bases, with 11 bases between the two germline ends. Germline V gene sequence: CDR1 SGHAT, CDR2 FQNNGV. This CDR3 comprises 15 residues. Written as DNA, the CDR3 is TGTGCCAGCAGCTTACTAGAAAGGACCACCGGGGAGCTGTTTTTT. This codes for CASSLLERTTGELFF.

The J gene is TRBJ1-4, the V gene TRBV19; D gene uncertain. This CDR3 is 15 amino acids long. The germline gives CDR1 LNHDA, CDR2 SQIVND (reference sequence). The V end was cut by 4 bases, the J end by 3 bases, with 12 bases between. The CDR3 DNA follows: TGTGCCAGTAGTAGGGTGGGAATTGCTAATGAAAAACTGTTTTTT. It translates to CASSRVGIANEKLFF.

The sample holds many counts of this clonotype. The rearrangement links TRBV9 to TRBJ2-2; D ambiguous. V shed 3 bases and J shed 4 bases, with 7 bases lying between them. The CDR3 length is 13 residues. The germline gives CDR1 SGDLS, CDR2 YYNGEE. In DNA, the CDR3 is TGTGCCAGCAGCGGCCAGAGCACCGGGGAGCTGTTTTTT. Encoded protein: CASSGQSTGELFF. The full variable domain, its missing parts supplied by reference TRBV9 and TRBJ2-2, is DSGVTQTPKHLITATGQRVTLRCSPRSGDLSVYWYQQSLDQGLQFLIQYYNGEERAKGNILERFSAQQFPDLHSELNLSSLELGDSALYFCASSGQSTGELFFGEGSRLTVL.

The J gene is TRBJ2-5, the V gene TRBV11-2, with 8 bases fitting TRBD1. The trim removed 4 bases at V and 5 bases at J, leaving 3 bases unmatched. Germline V CDR1 and CDR2: SGHAT, FQNNGV. This CDR3 has 13 amino acids. CDR3 nucleotides: TGTGCCAGCAGCTCGGACAGGGTGGAGACCCAGTACTTC. Translated, it gives CASSSDRVETQYF.

This clonotype was detected ten times or more. This chain links TRBV7-2 with TRBJ2-2; the D gene is possibly TRBD2 (5 bases). V was trimmed by 4 bases and J by 5 bases, leaving 14 bases between them. Germline-derived CDR1 and CDR2 are SGHTA and FQGNSA. This CDR3 has 15 residues. CDR3 residues: CASSSKLGNTGELFF. The CDR3 DNA follows: TGTGCCAGCAGCTCAAAACTAGGGAATACCGGGGAGCTGTTTTTT.

This clonotype was picked up many times. This chain uses TRBV12-3 or TRBV12-4 with TRBJ1-3; D is unresolved. The CDR3 covers 15 residues. The V end lost 1 base, the J end lost 1 base, and 8 bases lay between the germline ends. CDR3 region: CASSLVGMSGNTIYF. CDR3 in DNA: TGTGCCAGCAGTTTAGTGGGAATGTCTGGAAACACCATATATTTT.

This clonotype was observed at least ten times. CDR3 in amino acids: CASSLNGGSTDTQYF. CDR3 coding DNA: TGCGCCAGCAGCTTGAACGGGGGAAGCACAGATACGCAGTATTTT. J is TRBJ2-3 and V is TRBV5-1, with D perhaps TRBD2 (6 bases). The CDR3 extends over 15 amino acids. Germline values: CDR1 SGHRS, CDR2 YFSETQ. Deletions cut 1 base from V and 0 bases from J, with 9 bases between.

This clonotype was found many times. V and J are TRBV6-5 and TRBJ1-3; no firm D call. Germline V CDR1 and CDR2: MNHEY, SVGAGI. V lost 0 bases and J 2 bases, leaving 5 bases between the germline ends. The CDR3 is made up of 14 amino acids. CDR3 sequence: CASSYSGAGNTIYF. The CDR3 DNA reads TGTGCCAGCAGTTACTCCGGTGCTGGAAACACCATATATTTT.

To note about this clonotype: This may stem from a read error, because a much larger clone lies one nucleotide away. The final CDR3 position lacks the conserved phenylalanine or tryptophan, pointing to a likely read error. This chain uses TRBV7-9 with TRBJ1-3; 7 nucleotides line up with TRBD1. V lost 5 bases to trimming and J lost 2 bases; unmatched junction nucleotides: 3. Germline V gives CDR1 SEHNR, CDR2 FQNEAQ (reference sequence). The CDR3 is 14 residues long. The CDR3 bases are TGTGCCAGCAGCAAGGGGACAGCTGGAAACACCATATATCTT. It yields the protein CASSKGTAGNTIYL.

Comment on this clonotype: The junction departs from the called germline gene at one end, perhaps through a read error. The chain links TRBV9 to TRBJ1-2; tentatively, D is TRBD1 (6 bases). The CDR3 contains 15 residues. Germline-derived CDR1 and CDR2 are SGDLS and YYNGEE. CDR3: CASSVDQGRDYGSTF. The CDR3 DNA sequence: TGTGCCAGCAGCGTAGACCAGGGGAGGGACTATGGCTCCACCTTC.

This clonotype was seen many times. This chain joins TRBV7-3 and TRBJ2-1, with 10 bases that match TRBD2. V was clipped by 0 bases and J by 6 bases; unmatched bases: 14. The CDR3 sequence is 19 residues long. The germline gives CDR1 SGHTA, CDR2 FQGTGA. This CDR3 is CASSLTGLPGLAFTNEQFF. CDR3 in DNA: TGTGCCAGCAGCTTAACGGGCCTCCCGGGACTAGCGTTCACCAATGAGCAGTTCTTC.

This clonotype was recorded a few times. This clone may be a read error of a much larger clone one base away. The chain couples TRBV4-1 to TRBJ1-2, with D perhaps matching TRBD1 (5 bases). The CDR3 covers 16 residues. V lost 4 bases, J lost 4 bases, and 19 bases lay in between. Germline V gene data show CDR1 as MGHRA and CDR2 as YSYEKL. The CDR3 DNA follows: TGCGCCAGCAGCCCACTGACCGGGACCTCTGCCTATGGCTACACCTTC. Translated, it gives CASSPLTGTSAYGYTF.

This clonotype was observed at least ten times. This chain connects TRBV11-3 to TRBJ2-3; the D gene is possibly TRBD1 (5 bases). From germline, CDR1 is SGHNT and CDR2 YENEEA. The CDR3 spans 17 residues. Trimming shortened V by 3 bases and J by 0 bases, and 16 bases separated the two germline ends. Written as DNA, the CDR3 is TGTGCCAGCAGCTTTTTCCCGACAGTAGCTAGCACAGATACGCAGTATTTT. It yields the protein CASSFFPTVASTDTQYF.

In regard to this clonotype: A single base separates this from a much larger clone, so it may be a read error. This chain links TRBV29-1 with TRBJ1-2; D may be TRBD1 (5 bases). Trimming cost V 6 bases and J 8 bases, with 22 bases left between them. Per germline, CDR1 SQVTM and CDR2 ANQGSEA. The CDR3 is 14 amino acids. The CDR3 DNA reads TGCAGCGTGGGAGTACGGGGACCCGACTGGGGCTACACCTTC. Translation: CSVGVRGPDWGYTF.

This clonotype occurred many times. This chain connects TRBV7-8 to TRBJ1-2, with 10 positions matching TRBD1. The CDR3 extends over 18 amino acids. CDR1 is SGHVS and CDR2 is FQNEAQ in the germline V gene. V lost 6 bases to trimming and J lost 0 bases; unmatched junction nucleotides: 13. The CDR3 DNA sequence: TGTGCCAGCAGACCGACGACAGGGGGCTCTATCCCTAACTATGGCTACACCTTC. The encoded protein is CASRPTTGGSIPNYGYTF. Full variable domain (outside the CDR3, taken from reference TRBV7-8 and TRBJ1-2): GAGVSQSPRYKVAKRGQDVALRCDPISGHVSLFWYQQALGQGPEFLTYFQNEAQLDKSGLPSDRFFAERPEGSVSTLKIQRTQQEDSAVYLCASRPTTGGSIPNYGYTFGSGTRLTVV.

The chain joins TRBV6-6 to TRBJ2-6, with D perhaps TRBD1 or TRBD2 (5 bases each). CDR1 is MNHNY, CDR2 SVGAGI, per germline (reference sequence). The CDR3 runs to 22 residues. Trimming removed 0 bases from V and 1 base from J, with 25 bases in between. The CDR3: CASSYSGDPYEYGGSGANVLTF. DNA for the CDR3: TGTGCCAGCAGTTACTCAGGGGACCCGTATGAATACGGTGGTTCTGGGGCCAACGTCCTGACTTTC.

Points on this clonotype: One end of the junction is discordant with germline, which a read error may explain. This rearrangement joins TRBV7-2 to TRBJ1-6, with D hard to call. The CDR3 runs 11 residues. The germline V gene has CDR1 SGHTA and CDR2 FQGNSA. The CDR3 reads CVSSQKSPLHF. The CDR3 nucleotides read TGTGTCAGCAGCCAGAAGTCACCCCTCCACTTT.

Regarding this clonotype: One base away lies a much larger clone, so this may be a sequencing read error. The V and J genes are TRBV6-5 and TRBJ2-3; D not resolved. The CDR3 spans 15 residues. Germline CDR1 is MNHEY and CDR2 is SVGAGI. The CDR3, as DNA: TGTGCCAACAGTTACGGCTTCCGTCCATCAGATACGCAGTATTTT. Protein: CANSYGFRPSDTQYF.

Notes on this clonotype: Just one base apart from a much larger clone, this may be a read error. The chain links TRBV4-1 to TRBJ2-7; D may be TRBD2 (7 bases). Germline V gene lookup returns CDR1 MGHRA and CDR2 YSYEKL. CDR3 length: 15 amino acids. The CDR3 DNA follows: TGCGCCGGCAGCCAAGGGGGAGGGAGGGCAGGGGAGCAGTACTTC. It yields the protein CAGSQGGGRAGEQYF.

There are many counts of this clonotype. This chain joins TRBV20-1 and TRBJ2-1; the D is unclear. The CDR3 has 15 residues. Trimming removed 5 bases at V and 4 bases at J, with 18 bases between. The V gene's germline CDR1 is DFQATT and CDR2 SNEGSKA (reference sequence). The CDR3 here is CSAVAWPDRYNEQFF. In DNA, the CDR3 is TGCAGTGCTGTTGCTTGGCCCGACCGATACAATGAGCAGTTCTTC.

The chain combines TRBV6-2 or TRBV6-3 with TRBJ1-5; D perhaps matches TRBD1 (6 bases). This CDR3 comprises 19 residues. The germline CDR1 and CDR2 sequences are MNHEY and SVGEGT. The ends were cut back, 2 bases at V and 1 base at J, with 21 bases in the middle. CDR3 region: CASSYRGTRAYRSNQPQHF. For the CDR3, the DNA is TGTGCCAGCAGTTACCGTGGGACAAGGGCTTACAGGAGCAATCAGCCCCAGCATTTT.

This clonotype occurred many times. The chain couples TRBV25-1 to TRBJ2-7, with D unresolved. This CDR3 contains 11 residues. Germline CDR1 is MGHDK and CDR2 is SYGVNS. Trimming cost V 7 bases and J 6 bases, with 10 bases left between them. The CDR3, as DNA: TGTGCCAGCATAGGAGTTTTCGAGCAGTACTTC. Translating gives CASIGVFEQYF.

This clonotype has at least ten counts. The chain's CDR3 is CASSLGQGKPNNEQFF. In DNA, the CDR3 is TGTGCCAGCAGCTTAGGGCAGGGGAAGCCGAACAATGAGCAGTTCTTC. The chain has TRBV7-8 and TRBJ2-1, with D perhaps matching TRBD1 (6 bases). The CDR3 sequence is 16 residues long. With 1 base removed from V and 5 bases from J, the gap between germline ends came to 15 bases. Germline CDR1 and CDR2: SGHVS and FQNEAQ.